The 27 T cell receptor beta chains listed next were all sequenced from one sample in a study of CD8+CD57+ T cells in acquired aplastic anemia. Patients chosen for sequencing had CD8+CD57+ cells that had expanded, as shown by flow cytometry. Using genomic DNA as the template, TCR beta VDJ and CDR3 profiling was carried out. TCRdb re-derived calls from the reads in MiXCR, one entry per CDR3 protein. The repertoire holds about 160,000 distinct CDR3 sequences, with around 50% as singletons. What was sequenced was sorted CD4+, CD8+, or CD8+CD57+ T cells (not recorded which) from PBMCs. These receptors came from a human donor with aplastic anemia.

DNA for the CDR3: TGTGCCAGCAGCCACCGGGACCTCACAGATACGCAGTATTTT. Translated, it gives CASSHRDLTDTQYF. This chain joins TRBV3-1 and TRBJ2-3, with D possibly called TRBD1 or TRBD2 (5 bases each). The CDR3 extends over 14 amino acids. The germline CDR1 and CDR2 sequences are LGHDT and YNNKEL (reference sequence). V gave up 3 bases and J gave up 2 bases, with 9 bases separating them.

Ten or more counts support this clonotype. The chain is built from TRBV20-1 and TRBJ2-3; TRBD1 is a possible D gene (6 bases). V was cut by 6 bases and J by 3 bases, with 19 bases left in between. Germline V gene data show CDR1 as DFQATT and CDR2 as SNEGSKA (reference sequence). CDR3 length: 15 residues. As DNA, the CDR3 is TGCAGTGCGTCATCAGGGGTCCCGAGAACAGATACGCAGTATTTT. It specifies CSASSGVPRTDTQYF.

For this clonotype: This clone may be a read error of a much larger clone one base away. This chain joins TRBV6-1 and TRBJ2-3, with a tentative D call TRBD2 (6 bases). The CDR3 is made up of 15 amino acids. Per the germline V gene, CDR1 is MNHNS and CDR2 is SASEGT. The chain's CDR3 is CASRPGGGSTDTQCF. The DNA for the CDR3 is TGTGCCAGCAGACCCGGGGGAGGAAGCACAGATACGCAGTGTTTT.

This clonotype was counted ten times or more. The V call is TRBV19, the J call TRBJ2-3; 9 bases are a match to TRBD1. The CDR3 consists of 14 residues. Looked up from germline, CDR1 is LNHDA and CDR2 is SQIVND (reference sequence). The ends lost 10 bases at V and 4 bases at J; junction bases unmatched: 9. The DNA for the CDR3 is TGTGCCACTACTTACAGGGGGCGATCAGATACGCAGTATTTT. The encoded protein is CATTYRGRSDTQYF. Full variable domain (outside the CDR3, taken from reference TRBV19 and TRBJ2-3): DGGITQSPKYLFRKEGQNVTLSCEQNLNHDAMYWYRQDPGQGLRLIYYSQIVNDFQKGDIAEGYSVSREKKESFPLTVTSAQKNPTAFYLCATTYRGRSDTQYFGPGTRLTVL.

This clonotype was counted many times. This rearrangement joins TRBV19 to TRBJ2-1; 8 nucleotides align to TRBD2. Unmatched junction bases numbered 7, after V lost 3 bases and J lost 9 bases. Germline V gene data show CDR1 as LNHDA and CDR2 as SQIVND (reference sequence). CDR3 length equals 14 residues. CDR3 sequence reads: CASSIPGLVSEQFF. CDR3 DNA: TGTGCCAGTAGTATTCCGGGACTAGTTAGTGAGCAGTTCTTC. Variable domain in full (rest from reference TRBV19 and TRBJ2-1): DGGITQSPKYLFRKEGQNVTLSCEQNLNHDAMYWYRQDPGQGLRLIYYSQIVNDFQKGDIAEGYSVSREKKESFPLTVTSAQKNPTAFYLCASSIPGLVSEQFFGPGTRLTVL.

The chain combines TRBV24-1 with TRBJ2-5; D gene ambiguous. Germline V lookup: CDR1 KGHDR, CDR2 SFDVKD. Trimming left V 8 bases short and J 3 bases short, with 15 bases between. The CDR3 is 14 residues long. The CDR3 coding sequence is TGTGCCACCATCCAAGAGAGAAGCAAAGAGACCCAGTACTTC. It specifies CATIQERSKETQYF.

The chain uses TRBV5-4 and TRBJ1-3, with D possibly matching TRBD1 (6 bases). CDR3 length: 15 amino acids. Trimming took 5 bases from V and 0 from J, leaving 12 bases between them. Germline V gene data show CDR1 as SGHNT and CDR2 as YYREEE (reference sequence). For the CDR3, the DNA is TGTGCCAGCAGGGACAGCTATATCTCTGGAAACACCATATATTTT. Protein sequence: CASRDSYISGNTIYF.

This clonotype has only a few counts. This may be a read error: a much more frequent sequence differs by one nucleotide. V gene TRBV5-1 combines with J gene TRBJ2-1; D might be TRBD2 (5 bases). This CDR3 is built from 15 residues. Germline lookup yields CDR1 SGHRS and CDR2 YFSETQ. The CDR3 is CASSLNGLSYSEQFF. Written as DNA, the CDR3 is TGCGCCAGCAGCTTGAACGGACTCTCCTACAGTGAGCAGTTCTTC.

The chain couples TRBV29-1 to TRBJ2-1; 9 bases match TRBD2. The CDR3 extends over 15 amino acids. Germline V CDR1 and CDR2: SQVTM, ANQGSEA. V lost 2 bases, J lost 6 bases, and 8 bases stayed unmatched. The CDR3 region has the DNA TGCAGCGTTGAACGCGGGAGGGCCTCCGCCAATGAGCAGTTCTTC. This translates into CSVERGRASANEQFF.

This clonotype was counted ten times or more. V gene TRBV6-1 combines with J gene TRBJ2-2; the D is unclear. Germline-derived CDR1 and CDR2 are MNHNS and SASEGT. The V end lost 3 bases, the J end lost 4 bases, and 6 bases lay between the germline ends. This CDR3 contains 13 residues. CDR3 coding DNA: TGTGCCAGCAGTGAGACGGTCACCGGGGAGCTGTTTTTT. It codes for CASSETVTGELFF.

The chain carries TRBV10-3 and TRBJ2-7; no reliable D call. The CDR3 sequence is 14 residues long. Per the germline V gene, CDR1 is ENHRY and CDR2 is SYGVKD. Trimming removed 5 bases from V and 2 bases from J, with 13 bases in between. CDR3 nucleotides: TGTGCCATCAGTACTGCACCTACGACCTACGAGCAGTACTTC. This sequence encodes CAISTAPTTYEQYF.

The V gene is TRBV10-3, the J gene TRBJ2-7; unclear D gene. This CDR3 contains 13 residues. The germline V gene has CDR1 ENHRY and CDR2 SYGVKD. V was trimmed by 6 bases and J by 2 bases, leaving 11 bases between them. CDR3 amino acids: CAIRPGPPYEQYF. Written as DNA, the CDR3 is TGTGCCATCAGACCGGGTCCTCCCTACGAGCAGTACTTC.

This clonotype appeared many times. V gene TRBV12-3 or TRBV12-4 combines with J gene TRBJ2-5; D is unclear. The CDR3 has 12 amino acids. Trimming took off 8 bases at V and 4 bases at J, with 11 bases between the two ends. The DNA for the CDR3 is TGTGCCAGCCGCCTCCGGCGAGAGACCCAGTACTTC. This encodes CASRLRRETQYF.

This clonotype was picked up many times. This sequence joins TRBV6-4 and TRBJ2-1; 9 nucleotides match TRBD2. V gave up 6 bases and J gave up 7 bases; unmatched junction bases: 10. Per germline, CDR1 MRHNA and CDR2 SNTAGT. The CDR3 has 15 residues. In DNA, the CDR3 is TGTGCCAGCAGGGGTAATAGCGGGAGAAAGAATGAGCAGTTCTTC. Translating gives CASRGNSGRKNEQFF.

V gene TRBV5-4 combines with J gene TRBJ2-5; D not resolved. Trimming shortened V by 4 bases and J by 1 base, and 14 bases separated the two germline ends. Looked up from germline, CDR1 is SGHNT and CDR2 is YYREEE (reference sequence). This CDR3 has 15 amino acids. CDR3 loop: CASSPRLAVQETQYF. The CDR3 nucleotides are TGTGCCAGCAGCCCCCGCCTCGCTGTCCAAGAGACCCAGTACTTC.

The rearrangement joins TRBV27 to TRBJ2-5; 14 positions match TRBD2. The ends lost 6 bases at V and 5 bases at J; junction bases unmatched: 8. There are 16 residues in the CDR3. CDR1 is MNHEY and CDR2 is SMNVEV in the germline V gene (reference sequence). CDR3: CASRTGLAGDRETQYF. The CDR3 nucleotides read TGTGCCAGCAGGACGGGACTAGCGGGAGATCGGGAGACCCAGTACTTC.

The rearrangement links TRBV7-2 to TRBJ2-1; perhaps TRBD1 as D (6 bases). The CDR3 sequence is 13 residues long. Trimming removed 5 bases from V and 12 bases from J, with 17 bases in between. CDR1 SGHTA and CDR2 FQGNSA come from the germline V gene. CDR3 nucleotides: TGTGCCAGCAGCCTTGACAGGACCCTTGGGCAGTTCTTC. Residues: CASSLDRTLGQFF.

The CDR3 sequence is CASSLATGSGNTIYF. Here the CDR3 DNA reads TGTGCCAGCAGCTTAGCAACAGGCTCTGGAAACACCATATATTTT. The J gene is TRBJ1-3, the V gene TRBV7-2, with a tentative D call TRBD1 (5 bases). This CDR3 has 15 residues. Looked up from germline, CDR1 is SGHTA and CDR2 is FQGNSA. Trimming removed 0 bases at V and 0 bases at J, with 6 bases between.

With regard to this clonotype: The CDR3 end shows no conserved phenylalanine or tryptophan, and so a read error is likely. V usage is TRBV15 and J usage is TRBJ2-7; 7 bases align to TRBD1. From germline, CDR1 is LNHNV and CDR2 YYDKDF (reference sequence). The trim removed 8 bases at V and 1 base at J, leaving 5 bases unmatched. The CDR3 totals 13 residues. The CDR3 coding sequence is TGTGCCACCGGGACAGCCGATTCCTACGAGCAGTACCTC. As protein: CATGTADSYEQYL.

This clonotype was picked up many times. The V and J genes are TRBV11-1 and TRBJ2-7, with 10 bases lining up with TRBD1. V trimming: 5 bases; J trimming: 3 bases; junction bases outside the gene matches: 16. In germline, CDR1 is SGHAT, CDR2 FQDESV (reference sequence). CDR3 length: 18 residues. This CDR3 reads CASSPLGQGRTIDYEQYF. In DNA form, the CDR3 reads TGTGCCAGCAGCCCCCTGGGACAGGGGAGGACAATCGACTACGAGCAGTACTTC.

Note on this clonotype: A much more abundant neighbour one base away suggests this may be a read error. The CDR3 carries no conserved terminal phenylalanine or tryptophan, so it likely arises from a read error. V is TRBV28 and J is TRBJ1-6; D not certain. Germline values: CDR1 MDHEN, CDR2 SYDVKM. Trimming took 6 bases from V and 3 from J, leaving 9 bases between them. The CDR3 totals 14 residues. CDR3 DNA: TGTGCCAGCAGCGTGCAGAACTATAATTCACCCCTCCACTCT. Translation gives CASSVQNYNSPLHS.

The genes are TRBV9 and TRBJ2-7; D unclear. This CDR3 has 13 residues. Between the trimmed V and J ends, which lost 4 bases and 7 bases, there was a span of 15 bases. Germline CDR1 is SGDLS and CDR2 is YYNGEE. The CDR3 DNA reads TGTGCCAGCAGCTTGCTACAGAACGAAGAGCAGTACTTC. Translated: CASSLLQNEEQYF. Full variable domain (remainder filled in from reference TRBV9 and TRBJ2-7): DSGVTQTPKHLITATGQRVTLRCSPRSGDLSVYWYQQSLDQGLQFLIQYYNGEERAKGNILERFSAQQFPDLHSELNLSSLELGDSALYFCASSLLQNEEQYFGPGTRLTVT.

This chain links TRBV5-4 with TRBJ2-7; D is perhaps TRBD2 (5 bases). Germline assignment: CDR1 SGHNT and CDR2 YYREEE (reference sequence). V was cut by 4 bases and J by 4 bases, with 15 bases left in between. This CDR3 spans 14 amino acids. CDR3 sequence (DNA): TGTGCCAGCAGCGAGACGGGAAGTTTATACGAGCAGTACTTC. Amino acids: CASSETGSLYEQYF.

V gene TRBV24-1 combines with J gene TRBJ2-1; 12 bases map to TRBD2. V shed 3 bases and J 4 bases; nucleotides not matched to a gene: 6. Germline-derived CDR1 and CDR2 are KGHDR and SFDVKD. CDR3 length: 17 residues. The CDR3 DNA sequence: TGTGCCACCAGTGATGCTGGACTAGCGGGACTATACAATGAGCAGTTCTTC. Translation: CATSDAGLAGLYNEQFF.

This clonotype was seen ten or more times. The chain employs TRBV14 and TRBJ1-6; D not resolved. The V end lost 0 bases, the J end lost 9 bases, and 0 bases lay between the germline ends. This CDR3 region has 11 residues. CDR1 is SGHDN and CDR2 is FVKESK in the germline V gene. CDR3 DNA: TGTGCCAGCAGCCAAGATTCACCCCTCCACTTT. This sequence encodes CASSQDSPLHF.

V is TRBV9 and J is TRBJ2-7; 7 bases match TRBD1. CDR1 is SGDLS and CDR2 is YYNGEE in the germline V gene. V trimming: 3 bases; J trimming: 6 bases; junction bases outside the gene matches: 9. The CDR3 totals 14 residues. The CDR3 loop is CASSGRQGESEQYF. The DNA for the CDR3 is TGTGCCAGCAGCGGACGACAGGGAGAGAGCGAGCAGTACTTC.

This clonotype was seen a handful of times. This chain uses TRBV10-3 with TRBJ2-1, with D unresolved. The CDR3 extends over 15 amino acids. The germline gives CDR1 ENHRY, CDR2 SYGVKD. Trimming removed 4 bases at V and 7 bases at J, with 17 bases between. CDR3 protein: CAISVERFGQNEQFF. The DNA for the CDR3 is TGTGCCATCAGTGTTGAGAGGTTCGGGCAGAATGAGCAGTTCTTC.